This passage covers 22 T cell receptor beta chains from one sample sequenced in a study of T cells in localized non-small cell lung cancer. The data were produced by immunoSEQ multiplex PCR, yet TCRdb's version contains in-frame clones alone and is incomplete. The sample lists 70,000 or so clones; 65% to 85% were seen once. This material consisted of peripheral blood, taken before any cancer treatment. The receptors were gathered from a female donor older than 55 with stage I lung adenocarcinoma.

The V and J genes are TRBV5-1 and TRBJ2-2, with 9 bases fitting TRBD2. CDR1 SGHRS and CDR2 YFSETQ come from the germline V gene. Trimming took 4 bases from V and 4 from J; bases not matched to a gene: 8. This CDR3 is 16 amino acids long. The CDR3 nucleotides are TGCGCCAGCAGCCCCACAGCGGGGGGCCCCACCGGGGAGCTGTTTTTT. Translation: CASSPTAGGPTGELFF. Filled out from reference TRBV5-1 and TRBJ2-2, the complete variable domain reads KAGVTQTPRYLIKTRGQQVTLSCSPISGHRSVSWYQQTPGQGLQFLFEYFSETQRNKGNFPGRFSGRQFSNSRSEMNVSTLELGDSALYLCASSPTAGGPTGELFFGEGSRLTVL.

The chain has TRBV7-8 and TRBJ1-5; no firm D call. The CDR3 extends over 16 amino acids. Germline CDR1 SGHVS, CDR2 FQNEAQ. Between the trimmed V and J ends, which lost 4 bases and 1 base, there was a span of 14 bases. The CDR3 sequence is CASSSEGKWSNQPQHF. CDR3 DNA: TGTGCCAGCAGCTCAGAGGGTAAATGGAGCAATCAGCCCCAGCATTTT.

The chain joins TRBV6-5 to TRBJ2-4, with D perhaps matching TRBD2 (6 bases). The V end lost 0 bases, the J end lost 8 bases, and 14 bases lay between the germline ends. CDR1 is MNHEY, CDR2 SVGAGI, per germline. The CDR3 is 15 residues long. The CDR3 nucleotides read TGTGCCAGCAGTTACTCGCTTATGTGGGGGGACATTCAGTACTTC. Its protein product is CASSYSLMWGDIQYF.

The chain is built from TRBV28 and TRBJ2-7; D might be TRBD1 or TRBD2, each matching 5 bases. This CDR3 region has 13 residues. Between the trimmed V and J ends, which lost 4 bases and 4 bases, there was a span of 11 bases. Germline V gives CDR1 MDHEN, CDR2 SYDVKM. The CDR3 bases are TGTGCCAGCAGTTCCCCCGGGACGTACGAGCAGTACTTC. Protein sequence: CASSSPGTYEQYF.

This clone came up a few times. The chain carries TRBV7-8 and TRBJ2-1; D is perhaps TRBD2 (6 bases). V lost 8 bases to trimming and J lost 5 bases, with 13 bases between them. Germline CDR1 reads SGHVS; CDR2 reads FQNEAQ. This CDR3 has 13 amino acids. DNA for the CDR3: TGTGCCAGCTCCACAGGACTAAACAATGAGCAGTTCTTC. This codes for CASSTGLNNEQFF.

The chain links TRBV6-5 to TRBJ2-5; D may correspond to TRBD1 or TRBD2 (5 bases each). Trimming stripped 4 bases from V and 7 bases from J, with 13 bases between. The CDR3 extends over 13 amino acids. Germline CDR1 reads MNHEY; CDR2 reads SVGAGI. This CDR3 reads CASSFFGTWTQYF. CDR3 bases: TGTGCCAGCAGTTTCTTCGGGACCTGGACCCAGTACTTC.

The chain has TRBV19 and TRBJ2-1; D is ambiguous. The CDR3 is 15 residues long. Germline V gene data show CDR1 as LNHDA and CDR2 as SQIVND (reference sequence). V lost 3 bases and J lost 2, with 11 bases in between. For the CDR3, the DNA is TGTGCCAGTAGTATCCAAAGCGAAACCTACAATGAGCAGTTCTTC. Protein sequence: CASSIQSETYNEQFF.

This CDR3 is CASSSDTGESSYEQYF. In DNA, the CDR3 is TGCGCCAGCAGCTCGGATACAGGGGAAAGTTCCTACGAGCAGTACTTC. This chain uses TRBV5-1 with TRBJ2-7; the match to TRBD1 covers 7 bases. The CDR3 has 16 amino acids. Germline V gene data show CDR1 as SGHRS and CDR2 as YFSETQ. J gave up 1 base and V 3 bases, and 10 bases lay outside the gene matches.

The rearrangement links TRBV6-5 to TRBJ1-5; TRBD1 is a possible D gene (6 bases). The germline gives CDR1 MNHEY, CDR2 SVGAGI. Trimming stripped 6 bases from V and 0 bases from J, with 12 bases between. The CDR3 contains 15 residues. CDR3 coding DNA: TGTGCCAGCAGCAAGGACAGCTATAGCAATCAGCCCCAGCATTTT. It specifies CASSKDSYSNQPQHF.

CDR3 nucleotides: TGTGCCAGTAGTAGGGAGGGGTACAATGAGCAGTTCTTC. It codes for CASSREGYNEQFF. The chain has TRBV19 and TRBJ2-1, with TRBD2 matching over 7 bases. Trimming at V came to 4 bases and at J to 4 bases, leaving 1 base not matched to a gene. The germline CDR1 and CDR2 sequences are LNHDA and SQIVND (reference sequence). There are 13 residues in the CDR3. Full variable domain (remainder filled in from reference TRBV19 and TRBJ2-1): DGGITQSPKYLFRKEGQNVTLSCEQNLNHDAMYWYRQDPGQGLRLIYYSQIVNDFQKGDIAEGYSVSREKKESFPLTVTSAQKNPTAFYLCASSREGYNEQFFGPGTRLTVL.

The chain uses TRBV4-1 and TRBJ1-6, with D perhaps matching TRBD1 (5 bases). The CDR3 has 15 residues. The germline V gene has CDR1 MGHRA and CDR2 YSYEKL. The germline V and J ends were trimmed by 2 bases and 6 bases, with 11 bases remaining between them. The CDR3 coding sequence is TGCGCCAGCAGCCAAAACCCCCAGGGTAATTCACCCCTCCACTTT. Its protein is CASSQNPQGNSPLHF.

A remark on this clone: A junction boundary mismatches the germline segment, possibly from a read error. Other DNA sequences in the sample encode the same CDR3. This CDR3 is CASSLQGNQETQYF. The CDR3 coding sequence is TGTGCCAGCAGCTTACAGGGAAACCAAGAGACCCAATACTTC. The rearrangement joins TRBV7-2 to TRBJ2-5, with a tentative D call TRBD1 (5 bases). Germline V lookup: CDR1 SGHTA, CDR2 FQGNSA. The CDR3 sequence is 14 residues long.

This chain connects TRBV27 to TRBJ2-3; D might be TRBD1 (5 bases). This CDR3 has 14 amino acids. V lost 3 bases, J lost 0 bases, and 7 bases lay in between. Germline V gene data show CDR1 as MNHEY and CDR2 as SMNVEV (reference sequence). CDR3 amino acids: CASSLGPSTDTQYF. CDR3 bases: TGTGCCAGCAGTTTGGGGCCCAGCACAGATACGCAGTATTTT.

CDR3 DNA sequence: TGCGCCAGCAGCTTTACAGGGGAGGATGGCTACACCTTC. Translation gives CASSFTGEDGYTF. The chain employs TRBV5-1 and TRBJ1-2; 7 bases align to TRBD1. Germline values: CDR1 SGHRS, CDR2 YFSETQ. After removal of 2 bases from V and 6 bases from J, the junction contained 4 bases not matched to a gene. The CDR3 spans 13 residues.

This clone has just one count. The chain employs TRBV11-2 and TRBJ2-1; tentative D call: TRBD1 (6 bases). The CDR3 extends over 15 amino acids. The germline V and J ends were trimmed by 5 bases and 0 bases, with 11 bases remaining between them. CDR1 SGHAT and CDR2 FQNNGV come from the germline V gene. CDR3 loop: CASSKTGSSYNEQFF. The CDR3 DNA reads as TGTGCCAGCAGCAAGACAGGAAGCTCCTACAATGAGCAGTTCTTC.

The V call is TRBV5-1, the J call TRBJ1-1; tentative D call: TRBD1 (5 bases). The germline gives CDR1 SGHRS, CDR2 YFSETQ. Trimming removed 0 bases at V and 3 bases at J, with 12 bases between. CDR3 size: 15 residues. In DNA, the CDR3 is TGCGCCAGCAGCTTGGGGGGGATCGCGTACACTGAAGCTTTCTTT. Translating gives CASSLGGIAYTEAFF.

The CDR3 sequence: CASSVGGAGGPDTQYF. CDR3 in DNA: TGTGCCAGCAGCGTAGGGGGCGCGGGAGGGCCAGATACGCAGTATTTT. The genes are TRBV9 and TRBJ2-3; 9 positions agree with TRBD2. This CDR3 has 16 residues. The V and J ends lost 0 bases and 4 bases, in that order; junction bases with no gene match: 6. Per germline, CDR1 SGDLS and CDR2 YYNGEE.

The chain links TRBV27 to TRBJ2-2; D gene ambiguous. The germline V and J ends were trimmed by 0 bases and 8 bases, with 13 bases remaining between them. This CDR3 has 15 residues. CDR1 MNHEY and CDR2 SMNVEV come from the germline V gene (reference sequence). The CDR3 sequence: CASSLSPFNQGELFF. In DNA, the CDR3 is TGTGCCAGCAGTTTATCGCCCTTCAACCAGGGGGAGCTGTTTTTT.

The DNA of the CDR3 is TGTGCCAGCAGCCAAGGGACTAGCGGGCAAGAGACCCAGTACTTC. Protein sequence: CASSQGTSGQETQYF. The chain combines TRBV4-2 with TRBJ2-5, with 11 nucleotides matching TRBD2. The length of the CDR3 is 15 residues. Germline lookup yields CDR1 LGHNA and CDR2 YNFKEQ. With 1 base clipped from V and 2 bases from J, the junction kept 0 bases outside the gene matches.

This clone has only one observation. V gene TRBV5-1 combines with J gene TRBJ2-1; 14 bases map to TRBD2. Germline CDR1 SGHRS, CDR2 YFSETQ. This CDR3 has 16 amino acids. Trimming cost V 1 base and J 6 bases; bases outside gene matches: 3. The chain's CDR3 is CASSLPGLAGGNEQFF. The CDR3 bases are TGCGCCAGCAGCTTGCCAGGACTAGCGGGGGGCAATGAGCAGTTCTTC.

V and J are TRBV2 and TRBJ1-6; TRBD1 is a possible D gene (6 bases). Trimming stripped 7 bases from V and 7 bases from J, with 14 bases between. The germline gives CDR1 SNHLY, CDR2 FYNNEI. The length of the CDR3 is 14 residues. CDR3 DNA sequence: TGTGCCAGCATACAGGGATCGGGGAATTCACCCCTCCACTTT. Translating gives CASIQGSGNSPLHF.

Details on this clone: This same CDR3 is encoded by further DNA sequences in the sample. This sequence joins TRBV2 and TRBJ2-7; TRBD1 might be the D (7 bases). The CDR3 has 17 residues. With 6 bases removed from V and 1 base from J, the gap between germline ends came to 22 bases. The germline V gene encodes CDR1 SNHLY and CDR2 FYNNEI. The CDR3, as DNA: TGTGCCAGCAGCGAAAAGGGGGCGGGGCTAGGGTCCTACGAGCAGTACTTC. It specifies CASSEKGAGLGSYEQYF. The full variable domain, completed using reference TRBV2 and TRBJ2-7, is EPEVTQTPSHQVTQMGQEVILRCVPISNHLYFYWYRQILGQKVEFLVSFYNNEISEKSEIFDDQFSVERPDGSNFTLKIRSTKLEDSAMYFCASSEKGAGLGSYEQYFGPGTRLTVT.